These T cell receptor beta chains were read from a single sample in a study of blood T cell repertoires in COVID-19. Generated by immunoSEQ multiplex PCR, the TCRdb table keeps only in-frame clones and is missing some. Altogether roughly 100,000 clones are present, 80% to 95% being singletons, with the ten largest covering less than 2%. The sequencing input was peripheral blood. These receptors were collected from a woman aged 45-65 years with COVID-19, enrolled during active disease. The CDR3 runs from the conserved cysteine through the conserved F or W. The D gene is left open where the match is weak. Clone size is stated in some rows and not others, as once, few, many or a class when expanded.

clone_size: -; v_call: TRBV19; j_call: TRBJ2-1; d_call: TRBD2; cdr3_aa: CASSKVAGGEEQFF; cdr3_nt: TGTGCCAGTAGTAAGGTAGCGGGGGGCGAGGAGCAGTTCTTC
clone_size: -; v_call: TRBV24-1; j_call: TRBJ2-1; d_call: TRBD2; cdr3_aa: CATSDRSGISYNEQFF; cdr3_nt: TGTGCCACCAGTGATCGTAGCGGGATCAGTTACAATGAGCAGTTCTTC
clone_size: -; v_call: TRBV18; j_call: TRBJ2-1; d_call: TRBD1; cdr3_aa: CASSPRIPQGANNEQFF; cdr3_nt: TGTGCCAGCTCACCACGTATCCCCCAGGGGGCCAACAATGAGCAGTTCTTC
clone_size: -; v_call: TRBV11-2; j_call: TRBJ2-5; d_call: TRBD2; cdr3_aa: CASSFTGLAGAETQYF; cdr3_nt: TGTGCCAGCAGTTTTACCGGACTAGCGGGTGCCGAGACCCAGTACTTC
clone_size: once; v_call: TRBV3-1/TRBV3-2; j_call: TRBJ1-4; d_call: -; cdr3_aa: CASSQVISTNEKLFF; cdr3_nt: TGTGCCAGCAGCCAAGTTATTTCAACTAATGAAAAACTGTTTTTT
clone_size: -; v_call: TRBV23-1; j_call: TRBJ1-5; d_call: -; cdr3_aa: CASSQSAGAGDQPQHF; cdr3_nt: TGCGCCAGCAGTCAATCCGCAGGGGCGGGTGATCAGCCCCAGCATTTT
clone_size: -; v_call: TRBV7-6; j_call: TRBJ2-3; d_call: TRBD2; cdr3_aa: CASSFLASGGPDTQYF; cdr3_nt: TGTGCCAGCAGCTTTTTGGCTAGCGGGGGCCCAGATACGCAGTATTTT
clone_size: -; v_call: TRBV9; j_call: TRBJ1-1; d_call: TRBD1; cdr3_aa: CASSVGNRGRTEAFF; cdr3_nt: TGTGCCAGCAGCGTAGGAAACAGGGGGAGGACTGAAGCTTTCTTT
clone_size: -; v_call: TRBV19; j_call: TRBJ1-2; d_call: TRBD1; cdr3_aa: CASRGQGALNYGYTF; cdr3_nt: TGTGCCAGTAGGGGACAGGGGGCATTGAACTATGGCTACACCTTC
clone_size: -; v_call: TRBV25-1; j_call: TRBJ1-1; d_call: -; cdr3_aa: CASSEFDGRTEAFF; cdr3_nt: TGTGCCAGCAGTGAGTTTGATGGGAGGACTGAAGCTTTCTTT
clone_size: -; v_call: TRBV24-1; j_call: TRBJ2-3; d_call: -; cdr3_aa: CATSTDTDTQYF; cdr3_nt: TGTGCCACCAGTACAGATACAGATACGCAGTATTTT
clone_size: -; v_call: TRBV25-1; j_call: TRBJ1-2; d_call: TRBD1; cdr3_aa: CASTNGRGLQGYTF; cdr3_nt: TGTGCCAGCACAAACGGCAGGGGGCTTCAAGGCTACACCTTC
clone_size: once; v_call: TRBV3-1/TRBV3-2; j_call: TRBJ1-1; d_call: -; cdr3_aa: CASSPIPLMNTEAFF; cdr3_nt: TGTGCCAGCAGCCCGATACCACTGATGAACACTGAAGCTTTCTTT
clone_size: -; v_call: TRBV11-2; j_call: TRBJ1-2; d_call: TRBD1; cdr3_aa: CASSPTTGGGYTF; cdr3_nt: TGTGCCAGCAGCCCTACGACAGGGGGTGGCTACACCTTC
clone_size: -; v_call: TRBV10-2; j_call: TRBJ1-2; d_call: TRBD1; cdr3_aa: CASRATGGSRGYTF; cdr3_nt: TGCGCCAGCAGGGCGACAGGGGGCTCGAGAGGCTACACCTTC